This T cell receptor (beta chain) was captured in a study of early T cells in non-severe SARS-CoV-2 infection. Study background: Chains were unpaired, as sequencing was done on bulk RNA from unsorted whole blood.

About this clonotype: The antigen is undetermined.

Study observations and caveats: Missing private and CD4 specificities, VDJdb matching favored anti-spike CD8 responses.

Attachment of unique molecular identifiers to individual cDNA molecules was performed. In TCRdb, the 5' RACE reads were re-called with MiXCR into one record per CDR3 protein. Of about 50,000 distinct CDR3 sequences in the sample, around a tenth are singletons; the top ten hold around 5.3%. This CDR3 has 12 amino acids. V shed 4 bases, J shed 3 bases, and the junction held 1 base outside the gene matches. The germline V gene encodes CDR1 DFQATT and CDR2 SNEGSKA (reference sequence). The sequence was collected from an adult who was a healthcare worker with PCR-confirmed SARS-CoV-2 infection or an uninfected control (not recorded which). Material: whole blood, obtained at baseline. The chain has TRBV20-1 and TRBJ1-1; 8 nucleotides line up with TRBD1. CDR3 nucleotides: TGCAGTGCTACGGACAGGGACACTGAAGCTTTCTTT. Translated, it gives CSATDRDTEAFF.